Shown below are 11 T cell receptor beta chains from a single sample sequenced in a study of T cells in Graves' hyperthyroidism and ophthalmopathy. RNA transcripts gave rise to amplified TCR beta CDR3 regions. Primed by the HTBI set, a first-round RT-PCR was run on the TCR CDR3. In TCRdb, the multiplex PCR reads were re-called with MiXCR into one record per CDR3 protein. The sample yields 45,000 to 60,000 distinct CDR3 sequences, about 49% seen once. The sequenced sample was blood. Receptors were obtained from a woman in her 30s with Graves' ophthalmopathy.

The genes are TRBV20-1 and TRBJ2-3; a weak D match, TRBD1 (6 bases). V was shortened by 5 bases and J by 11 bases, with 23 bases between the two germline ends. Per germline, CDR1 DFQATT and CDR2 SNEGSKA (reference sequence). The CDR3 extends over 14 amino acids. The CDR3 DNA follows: TGCAGTGCTGGTGGGGGCGCCTCCTACAATGAGCAGTATTTT. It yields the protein CSAGGGASYNEQYF.

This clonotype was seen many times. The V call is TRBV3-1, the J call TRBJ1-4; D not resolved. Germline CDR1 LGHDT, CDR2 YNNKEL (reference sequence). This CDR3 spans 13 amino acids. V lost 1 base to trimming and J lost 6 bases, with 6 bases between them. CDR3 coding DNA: TGTGCCAGCAGCCAAGTTATGCATGAAAAACTGTTTTTT. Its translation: CASSQVMHEKLFF.

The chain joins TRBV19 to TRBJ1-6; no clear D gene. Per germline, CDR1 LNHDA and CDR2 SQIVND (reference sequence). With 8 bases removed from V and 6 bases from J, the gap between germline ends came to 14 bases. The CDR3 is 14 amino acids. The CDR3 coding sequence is TGTGCCAGTGCTAGACCCCCCAGTAATTCACCCCTCCACTTT. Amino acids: CASARPPSNSPLHF.

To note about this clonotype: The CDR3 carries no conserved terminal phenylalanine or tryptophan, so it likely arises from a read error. The CDR3: CASSDESQRGTQYC. The CDR3 bases are TGTGCCAGCAGTGACGAGTCCCAACGGGGGACCCAGTACTGC. This chain joins TRBV6-5 and TRBJ2-5, with D perhaps matching TRBD2 (5 bases). Germline V gene lookup returns CDR1 MNHEY and CDR2 SVGAGI. The CDR3 has 14 amino acids. V was shortened by 5 bases and J by 7 bases, with 17 bases between the two germline ends.

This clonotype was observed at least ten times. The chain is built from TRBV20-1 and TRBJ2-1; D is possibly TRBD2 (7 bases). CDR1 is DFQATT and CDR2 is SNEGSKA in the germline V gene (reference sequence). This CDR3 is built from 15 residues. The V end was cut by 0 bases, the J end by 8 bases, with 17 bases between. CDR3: CSARDWGRGADEQFF. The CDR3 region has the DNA TGCAGTGCTAGAGATTGGGGTCGGGGGGCTGATGAGCAGTTCTTC.

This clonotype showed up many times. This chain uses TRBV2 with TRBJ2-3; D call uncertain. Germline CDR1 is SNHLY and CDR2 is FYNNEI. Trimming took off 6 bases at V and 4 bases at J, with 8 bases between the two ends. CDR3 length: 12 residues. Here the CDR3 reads CASRLVSDTQYF. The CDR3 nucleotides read TGTGCCAGCAGGCTGGTCTCAGATACGCAGTATTTT. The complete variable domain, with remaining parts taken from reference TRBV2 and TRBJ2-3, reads EPEVTQTPSHQVTQMGQEVILRCVPISNHLYFYWYRQILGQKVEFLVSFYNNEISEKSEIFDDQFSVERPDGSNFTLKIRSTKLEDSAMYFCASRLVSDTQYFGPGTRLTVL.

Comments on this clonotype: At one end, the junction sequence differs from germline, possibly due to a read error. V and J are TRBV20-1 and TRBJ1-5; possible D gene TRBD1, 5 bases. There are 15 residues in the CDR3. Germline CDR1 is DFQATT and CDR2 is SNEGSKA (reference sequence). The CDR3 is CSARNPGTTTKPQHF. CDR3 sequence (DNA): TGCAGTGCTAGGAATCCGGGGACTACGACTAAGCCCCAGCACTTT.

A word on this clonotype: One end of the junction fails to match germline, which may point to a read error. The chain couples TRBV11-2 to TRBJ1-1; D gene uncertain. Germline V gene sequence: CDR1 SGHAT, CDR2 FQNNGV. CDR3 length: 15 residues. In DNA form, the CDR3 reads TGTGCCAGCAGCTATCGCCGAGGCGGGAACACGGAAGCTTTCTTT. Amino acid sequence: CASSYRRGGNTEAFF.

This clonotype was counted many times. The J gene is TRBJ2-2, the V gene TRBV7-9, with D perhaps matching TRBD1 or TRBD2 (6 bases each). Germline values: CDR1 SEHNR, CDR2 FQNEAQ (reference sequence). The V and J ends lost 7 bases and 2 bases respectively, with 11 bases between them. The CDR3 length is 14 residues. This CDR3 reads CASNQGTNTGELFF. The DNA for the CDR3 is TGTGCCAGCAATCAGGGGACTAACACCGGGGAGCTGTTTTTT.

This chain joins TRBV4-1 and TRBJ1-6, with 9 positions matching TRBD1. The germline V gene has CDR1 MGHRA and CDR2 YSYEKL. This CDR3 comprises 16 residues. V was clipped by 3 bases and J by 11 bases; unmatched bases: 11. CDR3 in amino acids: CASSHADGQGIPPLHF. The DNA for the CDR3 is TGCGCCAGCAGCCACGCCGATGGACAGGGGATTCCACCCCTCCACTTT.

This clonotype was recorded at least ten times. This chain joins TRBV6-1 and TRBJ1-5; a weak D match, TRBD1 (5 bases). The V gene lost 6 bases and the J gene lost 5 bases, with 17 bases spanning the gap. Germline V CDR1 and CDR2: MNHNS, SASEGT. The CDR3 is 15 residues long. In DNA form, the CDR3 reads TGTGCCAGCAGCGAGCACAGCTCAGGGTATCAGCCCCAGCATTTT. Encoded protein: CASSEHSSGYQPQHF.